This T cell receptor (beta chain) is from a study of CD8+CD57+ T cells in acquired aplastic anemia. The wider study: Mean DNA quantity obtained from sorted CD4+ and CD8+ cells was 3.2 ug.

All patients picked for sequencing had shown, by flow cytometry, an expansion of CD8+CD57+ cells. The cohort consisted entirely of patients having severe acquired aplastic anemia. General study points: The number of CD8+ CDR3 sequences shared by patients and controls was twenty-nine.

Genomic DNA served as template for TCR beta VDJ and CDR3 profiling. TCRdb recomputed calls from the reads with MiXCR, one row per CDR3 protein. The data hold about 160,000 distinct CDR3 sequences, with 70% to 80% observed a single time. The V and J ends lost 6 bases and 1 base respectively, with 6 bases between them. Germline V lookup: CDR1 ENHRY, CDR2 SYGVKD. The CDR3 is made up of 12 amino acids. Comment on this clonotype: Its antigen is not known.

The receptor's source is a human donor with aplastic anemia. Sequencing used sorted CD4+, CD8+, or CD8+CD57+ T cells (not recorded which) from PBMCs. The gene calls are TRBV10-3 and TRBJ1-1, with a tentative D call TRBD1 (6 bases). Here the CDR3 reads CAIRTGNTEAFF. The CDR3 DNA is TGTGCCATCAGGACAGGGAACACTGAAGCTTTCTTT.